One sample yielded the 28 T cell receptor beta chains listed below, sequenced in a study of T-cell reconstitution after alpha-beta-depleted transplantation in children. Preparation of the TCRbeta library used unique molecular identifiers. TCRdb recomputed calls from the PCR reads with MiXCR, one row per CDR3 protein. The data show over 150,000 distinct CDR3 sequences, with approximately 6.3% seen just once and about 5.5% held by the top ten. The sample consisted of PBMCs, taken before TCRalphabeta/CD19-depleted stem cell transplant. The receptors come from a boy aged 2 to 9 with acute lymphoblastic leukemia, due to receive a stem cell transplant.

The chain is built from TRBV7-2 and TRBJ2-2; TRBD2 agrees at 9 bases. Germline loops: CDR1 SGHTA, CDR2 FQGNSA. The ends lost 5 bases at V and 6 bases at J; junction bases unmatched: 4. This CDR3 is built from 14 residues. The CDR3 region is CASSRLADAGELFF. The CDR3 bases are TGTGCCAGCAGCCGACTAGCGGATGCCGGGGAGCTGTTTTTT.

In this sample, this clonotype turned up many times. The chain uses TRBV20-1 and TRBJ2-3; 7 nucleotides agree with TRBD2. J lost 2 bases, V lost 2 bases, and 4 bases had no gene match. The CDR3 contains 14 residues. Germline lookup yields CDR1 DFQATT and CDR2 SNEGSKA (reference sequence). The CDR3 DNA sequence: TGCAGTGCTAGAAAAGCGGGGCTCACAGATACGCAGTATTTT. Encoded protein: CSARKAGLTDTQYF.

This clonotype was seen repeatedly, ten times or more. J is TRBJ1-5 and V is TRBV29-1, with TRBD1 matching 7 bases. Germline-derived CDR1 and CDR2 are SQVTM and ANQGSEA. The trim removed 4 bases at V and 4 bases at J, leaving 1 base unmatched. This CDR3 is built from 12 residues. CDR3 loop: CSVGGQNQPQHF. The CDR3 DNA reads as TGCAGCGTTGGGGGACAGAATCAGCCCCAGCATTTT.

This clonotype was seen at least ten times. The chain recombines TRBV3-1 with TRBJ2-6; D gene unclear. Germline CDR1 and CDR2: LGHDT and YNNKEL (reference sequence). Trimming pared 0 bases from V and 4 bases from J, leaving 7 bases between. This CDR3 contains 15 residues. The CDR3 sequence: CASSQDLTGANVLTF. CDR3 DNA: TGTGCCAGCAGCCAAGATCTTACGGGGGCCAACGTCCTGACTTTC.

This clonotype occurred many times. The J gene is TRBJ1-2, the V gene TRBV12-3 or TRBV12-4; D gene unclear. The CDR3 extends over 13 amino acids. V was shortened by 5 bases and J by 4 bases, with 11 bases between the two germline ends. CDR3 loop: CASSPRGSYGYTF. The CDR3 nucleotides read TGTGCCAGCAGTCCCCGGGGTTCCTATGGCTACACCTTC.

The sample holds many counts of this clonotype. The V call is TRBV6-2 or TRBV6-3, the J call TRBJ2-1; TRBD1 matches at 11 bases. The CDR3 length is 15 residues. With 4 bases clipped from V and 4 bases from J, the junction kept 3 bases outside the gene matches. Germline CDR1 reads MNHEY; CDR2 reads SVGEGT. CDR3 sequence: CASSLDRGLYNEQFF. CDR3 nucleotide sequence: TGTGCCAGCAGTTTGGACAGGGGGCTTTACAATGAGCAGTTCTTC.

CDR3 sequence (DNA): TGTGCCAGCAGCTTGGTTTGGGGTGATCGCGAGCCCCAGCATTTT. This encodes CASSLVWGDREPQHF. The chain uses TRBV5-8 and TRBJ1-5, with D unclear. The CDR3 consists of 15 residues. Trimming pared 0 bases from V and 8 bases from J, leaving 15 bases between. The V gene's germline CDR1 is SGHTS and CDR2 YDEGEE.

The table lists this clonotype with many counts. The rearrangement joins TRBV4-2 to TRBJ2-1; possible D gene TRBD2, 5 bases. The CDR3 has 15 amino acids. The ends were cut back, 4 bases at V and 0 bases at J, with 10 bases in the middle. Germline V lookup: CDR1 LGHNA, CDR2 YNFKEQ. This CDR3 reads CASSRERSSYNEQFF. CDR3 bases: TGTGCCAGCAGCCGCGAGCGGAGCTCCTACAATGAGCAGTTCTTC.

Of note for this clonotype: Since a much larger clone is just one base distant, this may be a read error. The gene calls are TRBV7-2 and TRBJ1-5, with TRBD1 identical over 8 bases. CDR3 length: 15 amino acids. In germline, CDR1 is SGHTA, CDR2 FQGNSA. The CDR3 bases are TGTGCCAGCAGCTCGGACAGGGCTATCAATCATCCCCAGCATTTT. This gives the protein CASSSDRAINHPQHF.

The sample holds many counts of this clonotype. The chain couples TRBV5-1 to TRBJ2-1; unclear D gene. CDR1 and CDR2 (germline): SGHRS, YFSETQ. The CDR3 sequence is 11 residues long. The V end lost 4 bases, the J end lost 5 bases, and 4 bases lay between the germline ends. CDR3 bases: TGCGCCAGCAGCGTAAACAATGAGCAGTTCTTC. Translating it yields CASSVNNEQFF.

This clonotype has more than one count but fewer than ten. The junction departs from germline at one end; a sequencing error may be responsible. The V and J genes are TRBV7-7 and TRBJ2-1, with 8 positions matching TRBD2. Germline CDR1 reads SSHAT; CDR2 reads FNYEAQ (reference sequence). The CDR3 length is 14 residues. CDR3 amino acids: CASSQGLVPNEQFF. The DNA of the CDR3 is TGTGCTAGCAGCCAGGGACTAGTTCCAAATGAGCAGTTCTTC. The full variable domain, its missing parts supplied by reference TRBV7-7 and TRBJ2-1, is GAGVSQSPRYKVTKRGQDVTLRCDPISSHATLYWYQQALGQGPEFLTYFNYEAQPDKSGLPSDRFSAERPEGSISTLTIQRTEQRDSAMYRCASSQGLVPNEQFFGPGTRLTVL.

This clonotype was seen at least ten times. The chain joins TRBV27 to TRBJ2-1, with 9 bases that match TRBD1. CDR1 is MNHEY, CDR2 SMNVEV, per germline (reference sequence). This CDR3 has 13 amino acids. Trimming cost V 3 bases and J 13 bases; bases outside gene matches: 7. CDR3 loop: CASSFSDRGFQFF. The CDR3, as DNA: TGTGCCAGCAGTTTCTCGGACAGGGGATTTCAGTTCTTC.

This clonotype has a count of ten or more. CDR3 protein: CASSLDRGLGYTF. In nucleotides, the CDR3 is TGTGCCAGCAGTCTCGACAGGGGGCTAGGCTACACCTTC. This chain connects TRBV28 to TRBJ1-2; 10 bases agree with TRBD1. CDR1 is MDHEN, CDR2 SYDVKM, per germline. This CDR3 has 13 residues. J lost 8 bases, V lost 5 bases, and 5 bases had no gene match.

The V and J genes are TRBV6-5 and TRBJ1-2; D unresolved. Germline V gives CDR1 MNHEY, CDR2 SVGAGI. Trimming left V 11 bases short and J 0 bases short, with 10 bases between. This CDR3 has 12 residues. The CDR3: CAGLGSNYGYTF. In DNA form, the CDR3 reads TGTGCCGGCCTGGGATCTAACTATGGCTACACCTTC.

This clonotype was counted ten times or more. The V and J genes are TRBV7-2 and TRBJ2-7; TRBD2 matches 12 bases. Germline V CDR1 and CDR2: SGHTA, FQGNSA. V dropped 2 bases and J dropped 4; count of bases not matched to a gene: 9. The length of the CDR3 is 17 residues. The CDR3 here is CASSLIASGRGQYEQYF. In DNA, the CDR3 is TGTGCCAGCAGCTTAATCGCTAGCGGGAGGGGACAGTACGAGCAGTACTTC.

The J gene is TRBJ1-2, the V gene TRBV11-2, with D perhaps matching TRBD1 (5 bases). The CDR3 totals 15 residues. Trimming removed 1 base at V and 1 base at J, with 10 bases between. CDR1 is SGHAT, CDR2 FQNNGV, per germline. CDR3 amino acids: CASSLGGGGNYGYTF. The CDR3 DNA follows: TGTGCCAGCAGCTTAGGTGGGGGGGGTAACTATGGCTACACCTTC.

This clonotype occurred many times. The gene calls are TRBV5-1 and TRBJ2-6; tentatively, D is TRBD2 (7 bases). Trimming pared 4 bases from V and 0 bases from J, leaving 20 bases between. The CDR3 loop spans 19 amino acids. CDR1 is SGHRS and CDR2 is YFSETQ in the germline V gene. The CDR3 DNA is TGCGCCAGCAGCCCCCCGGCTGGCGGGGGACACTCTGGGGCCAACGTCCTGACTTTC. This translates into CASSPPAGGGHSGANVLTF.

Remarks on this clonotype: Lacking the conserved final phenylalanine or tryptophan, this CDR3 likely reflects a read error. This sequence joins TRBV11-1 and TRBJ2-5; D not resolved. This CDR3 comprises 13 residues. Germline V gene lookup returns CDR1 SGHAT and CDR2 FQDESV (reference sequence). The V end lost 4 bases, the J end lost 2 bases, and 8 bases lay between the germline ends. The CDR3 protein is CASSSGGQETQYS. The CDR3 bases are TGTGCCAGCAGCTCTGGTGGGCAAGAGACCCAGTACTCC.

The rearrangement uses TRBV20-1 and TRBJ1-3; no clear D gene. The CDR3 contains 13 residues. V was shortened by 4 bases and J by 3 bases, with 10 bases between the two germline ends. Germline CDR1 and CDR2: DFQATT and SNEGSKA (reference sequence). The CDR3 region is CSATRGGGNTIYF. DNA of the CDR3: TGCAGTGCTACGCGAGGCGGTGGAAACACCATATATTTT.

V gene TRBV25-1 combines with J gene TRBJ2-1; D is ambiguous. V gave up 8 bases and J gave up 10 bases, with 9 bases separating them. The CDR3 consists of 10 residues. From germline, CDR1 is MGHDK and CDR2 SYGVNS. CDR3 coding DNA: TGTGCCAGCGGGGTTACCGAGCAGTTCTTC. Translation: CASGVTEQFF.

This clonotype was observed at least ten times. The chain carries TRBV5-1 and TRBJ1-4, with 7 bases fitting TRBD1. Per germline, CDR1 SGHRS and CDR2 YFSETQ. V lost 6 bases and J lost 6; bases outside the gene matches: 8. This CDR3 has 14 amino acids. As DNA, the CDR3 is TGCGCCAGCAACCCGGCAGGACAGGATGAAAAACTGTTTTTT. Translated, it gives CASNPAGQDEKLFF.

The rearrangement uses TRBV20-1 and TRBJ2-4, with D tentatively TRBD2 (6 bases). V was shortened by 0 bases and J by 8 bases, with 14 bases between the two germline ends. This CDR3 spans 14 amino acids. Per the germline V gene, CDR1 is DFQATT and CDR2 is SNEGSKA (reference sequence). CDR3: CSARDSGWDDIQYF. In DNA form, the CDR3 reads TGCAGTGCTAGAGATAGCGGATGGGATGACATTCAGTACTTC.

This clonotype was seen many times. The chain couples TRBV21-1 to TRBJ2-1; the listed D gene, TRBD2, was not tested against the DNA. TRBV21-1 is a listed pseudogene. The CDR3 spans 16 residues. CDR3 in amino acids: CASSDRGQREYNEQFF. Written as DNA, the CDR3 is TGTGCCAGCAGCGACCGGGGACAGCGTGAGTACAATGAGCAGTTCTTC.

The rearrangement joins TRBV27 to TRBJ2-1; 13 bases agree with TRBD2. Trimming cost V 5 bases and J 8 bases; bases outside gene matches: 6. The CDR3 contains 15 residues. Germline V gene data show CDR1 as MNHEY and CDR2 as SMNVEV (reference sequence). As DNA, the CDR3 is TGTGCCAGCAGTGGGAGACTAGCGGGAGGCGATGAGCAGTTCTTC. Translated, it gives CASSGRLAGGDEQFF.

This clonotype was observed at least ten times. The chain recombines TRBV20-1 with TRBJ2-3, with D maybe TRBD1 (6 bases). This CDR3 has 15 residues. Per the germline V gene, CDR1 is DFQATT and CDR2 is SNEGSKA (reference sequence). Trimming left V 4 bases short and J 3 bases short, with 17 bases between. CDR3 nucleotides: TGCAGTGCTATATACGACAAGGGGGTTACAGATACGCAGTATTTT. Protein product: CSAIYDKGVTDTQYF.

The sample holds a few counts of this clonotype. The V call is TRBV2, the J call TRBJ2-4; TRBD2 matches 8 bases. Germline V gene data show CDR1 as SNHLY and CDR2 as FYNNEI. V lost 4 bases and J lost 9; bases outside the gene matches: 5. This CDR3 has 13 residues. The CDR3 DNA sequence: TGTGCCAGCAGTGGGGACACTAGCGGCATTCAGTACTTC. Encoded protein: CASSGDTSGIQYF.

This clonotype occurred many times. V usage is TRBV3-1 and J usage is TRBJ2-1, with 12 bases matching TRBD2. Germline V gene lookup returns CDR1 LGHDT and CDR2 YNNKEL (reference sequence). This CDR3 has 16 amino acids. Unmatched junction bases numbered 13, after V lost 6 bases and J lost 10 bases. CDR3 sequence: CASSPLPSGRAREQFF. Written as DNA, the CDR3 is TGTGCCAGCAGTCCCCTCCCTAGCGGGAGGGCCAGGGAGCAGTTCTTC.

This clonotype has at least ten counts. Written as DNA, the CDR3 is TGTGCCAGCAGCTTAGGGACAGGGGGCACAGATACGCAGTATTTT. Protein sequence: CASSLGTGGTDTQYF. The rearrangement links TRBV5-6 to TRBJ2-3, with 10 positions matching TRBD1. CDR3 length: 15 amino acids. Germline CDR1 is SGHDT and CDR2 is YYEEEE. V gave up 2 bases and J gave up 1 base; unmatched junction bases: 1.